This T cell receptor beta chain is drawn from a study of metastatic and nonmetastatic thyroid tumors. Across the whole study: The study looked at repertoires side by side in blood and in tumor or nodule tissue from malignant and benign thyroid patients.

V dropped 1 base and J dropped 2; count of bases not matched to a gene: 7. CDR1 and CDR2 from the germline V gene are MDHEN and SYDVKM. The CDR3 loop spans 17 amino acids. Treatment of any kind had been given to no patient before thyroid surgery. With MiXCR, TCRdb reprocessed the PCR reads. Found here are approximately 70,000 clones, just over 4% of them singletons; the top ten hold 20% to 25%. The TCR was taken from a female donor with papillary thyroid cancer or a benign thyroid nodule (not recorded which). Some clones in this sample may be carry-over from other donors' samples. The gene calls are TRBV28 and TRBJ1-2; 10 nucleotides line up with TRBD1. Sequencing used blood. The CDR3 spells CASSLSGTGDVNYGYTF. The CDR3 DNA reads TGTGCCAGCAGTTTATCGGGGACAGGGGATGTCAACTATGGCTACACCTTC.